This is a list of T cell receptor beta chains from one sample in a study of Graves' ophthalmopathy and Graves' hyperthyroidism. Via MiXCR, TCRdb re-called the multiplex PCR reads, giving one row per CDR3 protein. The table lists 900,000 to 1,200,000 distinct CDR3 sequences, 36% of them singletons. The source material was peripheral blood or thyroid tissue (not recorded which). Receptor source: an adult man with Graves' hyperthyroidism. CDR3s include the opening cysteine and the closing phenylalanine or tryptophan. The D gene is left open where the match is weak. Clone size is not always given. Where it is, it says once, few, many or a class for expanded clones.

CASSPHDRGQGAEEQYF | TGTGCCAGCAGTCCCCATGACAGGGGGCAGGGGGCGGAGGAGCAGTACTTC | . | 17 | TRBV25-1 | TRBD1 | TRBJ2-7
CASADSDEKLFF | TGTGCCAGCGCCGACAGCGATGAAAAACTGTTTTTT | few | 12 | TRBV5-8 | . | TRBJ1-4
CASSELRGSSYGYTF | TGTGCCAGCAGTGAATTACGGGGGAGTTCTTACGGCTACACCTTC | many | 15 | TRBV2 | . | TRBJ1-2
CASRRTRNTGELFF | TGTGCCAGCAGGAGGACGCGGAATACCGGGGAGCTGTTTTTT | . | 14 | TRBV6-5 | . | TRBJ2-2
CASNQRGVCETQYF | TGTGCCAGCAACCAACGGGGGGTCTGTGAGACCCAGTACTTC | . | 14 | TRBV25-1 | TRBD2 | TRBJ2-5
CASSLASGVYNEQFF | TGCGCCAGCAGCTTGGCTAGCGGGGTATACAATGAGCAGTTCTTC | . | 15 | TRBV5-1 | TRBD2 | TRBJ2-1
CASRSPGCETQHF | TGTGCCAGCAGGTCTCCAGGGTGTGAGACCCAGCATTTT | . | 13 | TRBV2 | . | TRBJ1-5
CASSLEGAGGQYF | TGTGCCAGCAGCTTAGAAGGGGCGGGGGGGCAGTACTTC | . | 13 | TRBV7-9 | TRBD2 | TRBJ2-7
CARESLRDWGYEQYF | TGTGCCAGAGAGAGTCTCCGGGACTGGGGCTACGAGCAGTACTTC | many | 15 | TRBV25-1 | . | TRBJ2-7
CASSPEGTGFYGYTF | TGTGCCAGCAGTCCCGAGGGGACAGGTTTTTATGGCTACACCTTC | . | 15 | TRBV13 | TRBD1 | TRBJ1-2
CASGRSQGSETQYF | TGTGCCAGCGGACGATCCCAGGGAAGCGAGACCCAGTACTTC | . | 14 | TRBV5-4 | . | TRBJ2-5
CSAPPDSYQPQHF | TGCAGTGCTCCGCCGGACAGTTACCAGCCCCAGCATTTT | many | 13 | TRBV20-1 | . | TRBJ1-5
CASSVQGRPQHF | TGTGCCAGCAGCGTACAGGGCCGGCCCCAGCATTTT | many | 12 | TRBV7-9 | . | TRBJ1-5
CAGVAGVGELFF | TGTGCCGGGGTGGCGGGAGTCGGGGAGCTGTTTTTT | . | 12 | TRBV7-6 | TRBD2 | TRBJ2-2
CASSFDYTDTQYF | TGTGCCAGCAGCTTCGATTACACAGATACGCAGTATTTT | . | 13 | TRBV11-2 | . | TRBJ2-3
CASSSGQGLKPQHF | TGTGCCAGCAGCTCCGGACAGGGCTTGAAGCCCCAGCATTTT | many | 14 | TRBV7-2 | TRBD1 | TRBJ1-5
CASIHWVEAFF | TGTGCCAGTATTCATTGGGTTGAAGCTTTCTTT | few | 11 | TRBV19 | . | TRBJ1-1
CASSSTPGQGRNQPQHF | TGTGCCAGCAGTTCTACCCCCGGACAGGGGAGAAATCAGCCCCAGCATTTT | few | 17 | TRBV6-6 | TRBD1 | TRBJ1-5
CATSRHRDRDTGELFF | TGTGCCACCAGCAGGCACCGGGACAGGGACACCGGGGAGCTGTTTTTT | many | 16 | TRBV15 | TRBD1 | TRBJ2-2
CASSQEGLPEAFF | TGCGCCAGCAGCCAAGAGGGTCTCCCTGAAGCTTTCTTT | few | 13 | TRBV4-3 | . | TRBJ1-1
CASSETGVTGELFF | TGTGCCAGTAGCGAGACAGGGGTCACCGGGGAGCTGTTTTTT | . | 14 | TRBV19 | TRBD1 | TRBJ2-2
CASSSGLAGGHEQYF | TGTGCCAGCAGCTCGGGACTAGCGGGGGGGCATGAGCAGTACTTC | . | 15 | TRBV7-2 | TRBD2 | TRBJ2-7
CASSNLGTREAFF | TGTGCCAGCAGTAATCTAGGGACACGTGAAGCTTTCTTT | many | 13 | TRBV14 | . | TRBJ1-1
CSVRGRGPSNEKLFF | TGCAGTGTTAGAGGGCGGGGGCCGTCGAATGAAAAACTGTTTTTT | . | 15 | TRBV20-1 | . | TRBJ1-4
CASSVQGTGQPQHF | TGTGCCAGTAGTGTACAGGGTACGGGCCAGCCCCAGCATTTT | few | 14 | TRBV19 | . | TRBJ1-5
CASSQDTSGSNPQEETQYF | TGTGCCAGCAGCCAAGATACTAGCGGGAGCAACCCTCAGGAAGAGACCCAGTACTTC | . | 19 | TRBV4-2 | TRBD2 | TRBJ2-5
CAISEVRGTAGELFF | TGTGCCATCAGTGAGGTTCGGGGGACGGCCGGGGAGCTGTTTTTT | . | 15 | TRBV10-3 | . | TRBJ2-2